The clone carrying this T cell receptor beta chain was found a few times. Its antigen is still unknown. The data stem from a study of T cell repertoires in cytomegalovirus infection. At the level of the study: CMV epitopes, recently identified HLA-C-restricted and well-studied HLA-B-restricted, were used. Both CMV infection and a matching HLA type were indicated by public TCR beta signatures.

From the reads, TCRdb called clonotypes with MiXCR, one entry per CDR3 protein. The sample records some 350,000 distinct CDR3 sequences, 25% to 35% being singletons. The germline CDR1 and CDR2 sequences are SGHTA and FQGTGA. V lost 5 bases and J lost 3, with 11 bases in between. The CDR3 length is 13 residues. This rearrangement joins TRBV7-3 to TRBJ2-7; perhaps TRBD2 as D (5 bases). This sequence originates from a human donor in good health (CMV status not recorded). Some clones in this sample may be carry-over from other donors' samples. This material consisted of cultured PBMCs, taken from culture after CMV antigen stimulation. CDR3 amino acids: CASSQNRDYEQYF. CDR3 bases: TGTGCCAGCAGCCAAAACCGGGACTACGAGCAGTACTTC.